A selection of T cell receptor beta chains follows, all from one sample in a study of T cells in Graves' hyperthyroidism and ophthalmopathy. TCRdb re-analysed the multiplex PCR reads in MiXCR, keeping a single row per CDR3 protein. The sample carries hundreds of thousands of distinct CDR3 sequences, less than 20% recorded once. Input material: blood. The receptors come from a woman between 18 and 30 years old with Graves' ophthalmopathy. Each CDR3 is given with its conserved first and last residue. Fields, in order: clone size, J gene, V gene, CDR3 protein. Size is omitted from some rows. Given values are once, few, many or a class for expanded clones.

clone_size: NA
j_call: TRBJ2-1
v_call: TRBV7-9
cdr3_aa: CASSPQGANEQFF

clone_size: many
j_call: TRBJ2-2
v_call: TRBV27
cdr3_aa: CASSLSPGRGTGDTGELFF

clone_size: once
j_call: TRBJ2-1
v_call: TRBV7-6
cdr3_aa: CASSLVGTGFGIYREYKFF

clone_size: many
j_call: TRBJ2-1
v_call: TRBV4-3
cdr3_aa: CASSQDIGSREQFF

clone_size: many
j_call: TRBJ1-6
v_call: TRBV12-3/TRBV12-4
cdr3_aa: CASSSEGMGSPLHF

clone_size: many
j_call: TRBJ2-7
v_call: TRBV7-2
cdr3_aa: CASSPRDGTYEQYF

clone_size: NA
j_call: TRBJ1-2
v_call: TRBV28
cdr3_aa: CASGGDRGLRGYTF

clone_size: NA
j_call: TRBJ2-1
v_call: TRBV5-1
cdr3_aa: CASSFPGTSGSWGWNEQFF

clone_size: many
j_call: TRBJ1-4
v_call: TRBV2
cdr3_aa: CASSSDRTLMMELFF

clone_size: many
j_call: TRBJ1-1
v_call: TRBV5-1
cdr3_aa: CASSLAGRANTEAFF

clone_size: NA
j_call: TRBJ2-6
v_call: TRBV2
cdr3_aa: CASSDQVSGANVLTF

clone_size: many
j_call: TRBJ1-2
v_call: TRBV27
cdr3_aa: CASGPNGGLSGYTF

clone_size: many
j_call: TRBJ1-4
v_call: TRBV30
cdr3_aa: CAWSVRQRNEKLFF

clone_size: NA
j_call: TRBJ1-1
v_call: TRBV20-1
cdr3_aa: CSASDRGETNTEAFF

clone_size: many
j_call: TRBJ2-7
v_call: TRBV5-1
cdr3_aa: CASSLQVRGEQYF

clone_size: many
j_call: TRBJ2-7
v_call: TRBV28
cdr3_aa: CASSPGLARPYEQYF